This TCR beta chain was documented in a study of blood T cell repertoires in COVID-19. Study in general: Samples taken during acute and convalescent COVID-19 were collected in the United States, Italy and Spain.

CDR1 and CDR2 (germline): SGHRS, YFSETQ. Trimming took off 2 bases at V and 6 bases at J, with 15 bases between the two ends. The CDR3 runs 15 residues. Assay used: immunoSEQ multiplex PCR; TCRdb lists only in-frame clones, some missing. The sample has some 57,000 clones, 86% seen once. The genes are TRBV5-1 and TRBJ2-1; possible D gene TRBD1, 6 bases. This TCR was sampled from an elderly woman with acute or convalescent COVID-19. The material sequenced was peripheral blood. CDR3 amino acids: CASSFEGEYGNEQFF. CDR3 DNA sequence: TGCGCCAGCAGCTTTGAGGGGGAGTACGGCAATGAGCAGTTCTTC.